A single sample gave rise to the 19 T cell receptor beta chains below, sequenced in a study of cytomegalovirus exposure and HLA in healthy donors. PCR used 60 Vbeta primers and 13 Jbeta primers. This table comes from immunoSEQ multiplex PCR, and its TCRdb copy is limited to in-frame clones, with some not included. The sample lists over 150,000 clones, 84% seen once, with about 4.9% in the top ten. Sequencing was carried out using PBMCs. The receptors here all came from a man aged 18 to 30 in good health and CMV-seronegative.

The rearrangement uses TRBV7-9 and TRBJ2-1, with D uncertain. Looked up from germline, CDR1 is SEHNR and CDR2 is FQNEAQ (reference sequence). The CDR3 has 12 residues. Trimming shortened V by 5 bases and J by 8 bases, and 10 bases separated the two germline ends. The CDR3 region has the DNA TGTGCCAGCAGCGGCGGAAATTATGAGCAGTTCTTC. Translating it yields CASSGGNYEQFF.

As to this clone: Other DNA sequences from this sample encode an identical CDR3 as well. The chain combines TRBV6-1 with TRBJ1-6, with no clear D. This CDR3 region has 15 residues. The V end was cut by 2 bases, the J end by 0 bases, with 5 bases between. Germline loops: CDR1 MNHNS, CDR2 SASEGT. The CDR3 protein is CASSEQVSYNSPLHF. For the CDR3, the DNA is TGTGCCAGCAGTGAACAGGTCTCCTATAATTCACCCCTCCACTTT.

This chain links TRBV23-1 with TRBJ1-5; 7 positions agree with TRBD1. TRBV23-1 is an ORF, and what it does is uncertain. CDR3 length: 16 amino acids. The ends lost 4 bases at V and 6 bases at J; junction bases unmatched: 12. The CDR3 DNA sequence: TGCGCCAGCAGTCGAACATGGGACAGTTGGGGTCAGCCCCAGCATTTT. Translation: CASSRTWDSWGQPQHF.

The chain couples TRBV6-1 to TRBJ2-1; TRBD2 is a possible D gene (6 bases). V was pared by 4 bases and J by 4 bases, with 14 bases between. The CDR3 contains 15 residues. Germline V gives CDR1 MNHNS, CDR2 SASEGT. The CDR3 DNA reads as TGTGCCAGCAGTGTGGGGGGACTGCAATACAATGAGCAGTTCTTC. This gives the protein CASSVGGLQYNEQFF.

The rearrangement links TRBV19 to TRBJ1-4; 10 nucleotides line up with TRBD1. Per germline, CDR1 LNHDA and CDR2 SQIVND (reference sequence). V shed 7 bases and J 8 bases; nucleotides not matched to a gene: 10. This CDR3 has 15 amino acids. CDR3 protein: CASTTLGTGEEKLFF. DNA for the CDR3: TGTGCCAGTACCACCCTAGGGACAGGGGAAGAAAAACTGTTTTTT.

The CDR3 DNA reads TGCGCCAGCAGCCAAGGGACTGAAACGTTCGCGAACACCGGGGAGCTGTTTTTT. It codes for CASSQGTETFANTGELFF. This chain joins TRBV4-1 and TRBJ2-2, with a tentative D call TRBD2 (5 bases). The CDR3 is made up of 18 amino acids. Trimming left V 1 base short and J 0 bases short, with 15 bases between. Germline V gene lookup returns CDR1 MGHRA and CDR2 YSYEKL.

The rearrangement links TRBV25-1 to TRBJ2-7, with D possibly matching TRBD1 (6 bases). The V end was cut by 4 bases, the J end by 5 bases, with 18 bases between. CDR1 and CDR2 from the germline V gene are MGHDK and SYGVNS. This CDR3 spans 15 amino acids. This chain's CDR3 is CASSANRVWQDEQYF. CDR3 nucleotides: TGTGCCAGCAGTGCGAACAGGGTTTGGCAGGACGAGCAGTACTTC.

This chain connects TRBV5-5 to TRBJ2-7, with 10 bases matching TRBD2. The germline gives CDR1 SGHKS, CDR2 YYEKEE (reference sequence). V shed 4 bases, J shed 4 bases, and the junction held 8 bases outside the gene matches. The CDR3 loop spans 15 amino acids. This CDR3 is CASSRTGLAQYEQYF. The CDR3 coding sequence is TGTGCCAGCAGCCGCACGGGACTAGCGCAGTACGAGCAGTACTTC.

The J gene is TRBJ2-5, the V gene TRBV11-3, with D maybe TRBD1 (6 bases). The CDR3 has 16 residues. Deletions cut 5 bases from V and 5 bases from J, with 21 bases between. Per the germline V gene, CDR1 is SGHNT and CDR2 is YENEEA. The CDR3 sequence: CASSADPTGIKETQYF. In nucleotides, the CDR3 is TGTGCCAGCAGCGCCGACCCGACAGGAATTAAGGAGACCCAGTACTTC. Based on the CDR3 plus reference TRBV11-3 and TRBJ2-5, the full variable domain is EAGVVQSPRYKIIEKKQPVAFWCNPISGHNTLYWYLQNLGQGPELLIRYENEEAVDDSQLPKDRFSAERLKGVDSTLKIQPAELGDSAVYLCASSADPTGIKETQYFGPGTRLLVL.

The rearrangement joins TRBV6-5 to TRBJ2-7; TRBD1 matches at 8 bases. The CDR3 runs 15 residues. The V and J ends lost 4 bases and 1 base, in that order; junction bases with no gene match: 6. Per germline, CDR1 MNHEY and CDR2 SVGAGI. The CDR3 is CASSSTGGTSYEQYF. The CDR3 coding sequence is TGTGCCAGCAGTTCCACAGGGGGTACTTCCTACGAGCAGTACTTC.

The gene calls are TRBV27 and TRBJ2-1; TRBD2 matches at 11 bases. The ends lost 3 bases at V and 4 bases at J; junction bases unmatched: 8. Germline V gene sequence: CDR1 MNHEY, CDR2 SMNVEV (reference sequence). CDR3 length: 17 amino acids. In nucleotides, the CDR3 is TGTGCCAGCAGTTTTTCTATCGGGACTAGCGGATACAATGAGCAGTTCTTC. Translating it yields CASSFSIGTSGYNEQFF.

This rearrangement joins TRBV14 to TRBJ2-7; 8 bases align to TRBD2. With V trimmed by 7 bases and J by 3 bases, 8 bases remained unmatched. Germline assignment: CDR1 SGHDN and CDR2 FVKESK. The CDR3 has 14 residues. This chain's CDR3 is CASNLAGPYYEQYF. For the CDR3, the DNA is TGTGCCAGCAACCTAGCGGGTCCCTACTACGAGCAGTACTTC.

This rearrangement joins TRBV11-1 to TRBJ2-5, with 9 positions matching TRBD1. J was trimmed by 1 base and V by 6 bases; bases with no gene match: 3. The CDR3 contains 14 residues. Germline lookup yields CDR1 SGHAT and CDR2 FQDESV (reference sequence). The CDR3 bases are TGTGCCAGCAGTTTGACAGGGGGCCAAGAGACCCAGTACTTC. Translation gives CASSLTGGQETQYF.

The chain carries TRBV9 and TRBJ2-7; 11 positions match TRBD2. The CDR3 consists of 15 residues. J was trimmed by 2 bases and V by 6 bases; bases with no gene match: 7. Germline assignment: CDR1 SGDLS and CDR2 YYNGEE. The CDR3 loop reads CASTVGLAGPYEQYF. The CDR3 nucleotides read TGTGCCAGCACGGTAGGACTAGCGGGCCCCTACGAGCAGTACTTC.

J is TRBJ1-6 and V is TRBV5-1; 7 nucleotides agree with TRBD1. This CDR3 comprises 14 residues. V dropped 6 bases and J dropped 10; count of bases not matched to a gene: 10. The germline V gene encodes CDR1 SGHRS and CDR2 YFSETQ. The CDR3 DNA is TGCGCCAGCAAAGACGGGACAGACCGATCACCCCTCCACTTT. Amino acid sequence: CASKDGTDRSPLHF.

The chain carries TRBV7-3 and TRBJ2-1; 7 positions agree with TRBD1. V shed 5 bases and J 4 bases; nucleotides not matched to a gene: 8. This CDR3 has 15 residues. Germline V gives CDR1 SGHTA, CDR2 FQGTGA. CDR3 protein: CASSPQGLGYNEQFF. CDR3 nucleotide sequence: TGTGCCAGCAGCCCACAGGGGTTGGGTTACAATGAGCAGTTCTTC.

The chain joins TRBV11-2 to TRBJ2-2, with D perhaps matching TRBD2 (5 bases). The CDR3 totals 12 residues. Trimming cost V 6 bases and J 8 bases, with 10 bases left between them. Germline loops: CDR1 SGHAT, CDR2 FQNNGV. CDR3 sequence: CASSHTGGELFF. The DNA for the CDR3 is TGTGCCAGCAGTCACACGGGAGGGGAGCTGTTTTTT.

The chain couples TRBV19 to TRBJ2-3; TRBD2 aligns across 8 bases. The CDR3 totals 15 residues. Germline V gives CDR1 LNHDA, CDR2 SQIVND (reference sequence). With V trimmed by 6 bases and J by 1 base, 6 bases remained unmatched. For the CDR3, the DNA is TGTGCCAGTAGCTTACTAGCGGCCGGCACAGATACGCAGTATTTT. Translated: CASSLLAAGTDTQYF.

The gene calls are TRBV7-6 and TRBJ2-7; the D gene is possibly TRBD2 (6 bases). The CDR3 is made up of 14 amino acids. V shed 6 bases and J shed 0 bases, with 12 bases lying between them. Germline CDR1 is SGHVS and CDR2 is FNYEAQ. The CDR3 DNA follows: TGTGCCAGCAGTCCGGGACTTCACTCCTACGAGCAGTACTTC. Translation gives CASSPGLHSYEQYF. Full variable domain (missing parts from reference TRBV7-6 and TRBJ2-7): GAGVSQSPRYKVTKRGQDVALRCDPISGHVSLYWYRQALGQGPEFLTYFNYEAQQDKSGLPNDRFSAERPEGSISTLTIQRTEQRDSAMYRCASSPGLHSYEQYFGPGTRLTVT.